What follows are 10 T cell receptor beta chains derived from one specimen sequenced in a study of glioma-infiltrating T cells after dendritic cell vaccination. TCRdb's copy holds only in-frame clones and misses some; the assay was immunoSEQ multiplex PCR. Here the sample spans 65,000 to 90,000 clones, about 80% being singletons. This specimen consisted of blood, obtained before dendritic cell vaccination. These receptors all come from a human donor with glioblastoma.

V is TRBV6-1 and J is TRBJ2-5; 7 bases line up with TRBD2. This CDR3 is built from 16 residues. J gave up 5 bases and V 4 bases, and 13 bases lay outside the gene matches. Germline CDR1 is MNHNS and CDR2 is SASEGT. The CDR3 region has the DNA TGTGCCAGCAGTGTACTTACAGCGAAGGGAGGGGAGACCCAGTACTTC. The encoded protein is CASSVLTAKGGETQYF.

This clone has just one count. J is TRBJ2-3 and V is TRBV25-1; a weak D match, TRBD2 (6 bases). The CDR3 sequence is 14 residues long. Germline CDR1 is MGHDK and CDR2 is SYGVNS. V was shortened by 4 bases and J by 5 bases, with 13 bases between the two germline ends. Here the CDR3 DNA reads TGTGCCAGCAGTGGGGCGGGACGGGTAGATACGCAGTATTTT. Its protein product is CASSGAGRVDTQYF.

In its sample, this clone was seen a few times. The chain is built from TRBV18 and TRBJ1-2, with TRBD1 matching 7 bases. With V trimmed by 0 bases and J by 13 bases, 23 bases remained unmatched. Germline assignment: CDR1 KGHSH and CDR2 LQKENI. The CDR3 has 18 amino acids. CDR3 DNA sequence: TGTGCCAGCTCACCACCTATTGTCGACCGGGACAGACCTTATGATCGCACCTTC. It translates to CASSPPIVDRDRPYDRTF.

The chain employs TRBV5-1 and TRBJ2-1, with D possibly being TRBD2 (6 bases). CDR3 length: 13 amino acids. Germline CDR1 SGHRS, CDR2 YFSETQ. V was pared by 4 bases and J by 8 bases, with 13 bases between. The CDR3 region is CASSPRDFDEQFF. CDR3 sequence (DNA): TGCGCCAGCAGCCCCCGGGACTTTGATGAGCAGTTCTTC.

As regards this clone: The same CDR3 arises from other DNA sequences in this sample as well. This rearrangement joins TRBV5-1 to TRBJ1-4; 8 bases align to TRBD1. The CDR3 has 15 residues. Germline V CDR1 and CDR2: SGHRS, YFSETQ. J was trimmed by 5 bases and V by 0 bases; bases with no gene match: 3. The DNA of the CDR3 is TGCGCCAGCAGCTTGGCTGGACAGGGAAATGAAAAACTGTTTTTT. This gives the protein CASSLAGQGNEKLFF.

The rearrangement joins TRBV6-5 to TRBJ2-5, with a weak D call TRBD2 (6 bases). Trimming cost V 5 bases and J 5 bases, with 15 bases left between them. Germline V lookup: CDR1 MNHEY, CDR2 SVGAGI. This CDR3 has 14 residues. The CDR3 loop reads CASSSTGTLETQYF. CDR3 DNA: TGTGCCAGCAGTAGCACCGGGACTTTGGAGACCCAGTACTTC.

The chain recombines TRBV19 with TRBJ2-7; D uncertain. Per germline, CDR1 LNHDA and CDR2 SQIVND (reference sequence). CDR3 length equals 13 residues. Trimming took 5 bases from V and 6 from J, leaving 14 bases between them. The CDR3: CASSARSTGEQYF. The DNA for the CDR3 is TGTGCCAGTAGTGCCCGATCAACCGGCGAGCAGTACTTC.

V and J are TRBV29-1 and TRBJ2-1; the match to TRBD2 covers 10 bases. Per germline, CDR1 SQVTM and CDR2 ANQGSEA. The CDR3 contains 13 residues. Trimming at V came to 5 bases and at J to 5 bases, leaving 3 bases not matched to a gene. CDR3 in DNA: TGCAGCGTTCGAACTAGCGGGGACAATGAGCAGTTCTTC. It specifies CSVRTSGDNEQFF.

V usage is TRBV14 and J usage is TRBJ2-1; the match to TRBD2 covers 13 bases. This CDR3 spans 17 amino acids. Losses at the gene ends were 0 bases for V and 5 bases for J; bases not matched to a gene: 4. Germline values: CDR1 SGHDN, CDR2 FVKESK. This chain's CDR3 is CASSQETSGGSHNEQFF. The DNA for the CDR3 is TGTGCCAGCAGCCAAGAGACTAGCGGGGGGAGTCACAATGAGCAGTTCTTC.

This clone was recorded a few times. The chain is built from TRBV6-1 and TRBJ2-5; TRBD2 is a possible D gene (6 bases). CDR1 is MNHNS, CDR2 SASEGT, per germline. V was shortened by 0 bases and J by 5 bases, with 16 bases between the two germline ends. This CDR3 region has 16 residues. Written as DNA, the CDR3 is TGTGCCAGCAGTGAAGCCTGGGGCGGCGGGGAGGAGACCCAGTACTTC. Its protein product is CASSEAWGGGEETQYF.